The 24 T cell receptor beta chains reported below all come from one sample, sequenced in a study of OX40 agonist ivuxolimab in advanced cancers. Assay: immunoSEQ multiplex PCR; the TCRdb copy retains only in-frame clones and omits some. Seen here are tens of thousands of clones, around 85% observed once, and the top ten hold under 6%. The source was CD4+ or CD8+ T cells sorted from blood, collected in a trial of the OX40 agonist ivuxolimab. These TCRs come from an adult with an advanced solid tumor such as melanoma, head and neck, liver or kidney cancer.

This clone was seen a single time. The genes are TRBV27 and TRBJ2-5; TRBD2 aligns across 8 bases. Germline V gives CDR1 MNHEY, CDR2 SMNVEV (reference sequence). Trimming cost V 10 bases and J 5 bases; bases outside gene matches: 15. This CDR3 region has 15 residues. CDR3 protein: CATRTSGWSLETQYF. As DNA, the CDR3 is TGTGCCACCCGAACTAGCGGATGGTCCCTGGAGACCCAGTACTTC.

The chain combines TRBV28 with TRBJ2-7; 10 bases match TRBD2. In germline, CDR1 is MDHEN, CDR2 SYDVKM. V trimming: 7 bases; J trimming: 4 bases; junction bases outside the gene matches: 4. CDR3 length: 13 amino acids. The CDR3 nucleotides are TGTGCCAGCACGGCTAGCGGGGGTTACGAGCAGTACTTC. Its protein product is CASTASGGYEQYF.

This clone was seen more than once but under ten times. The chain combines TRBV5-6 with TRBJ1-2; D is ambiguous. Germline CDR1 SGHDT, CDR2 YYEEEE. This CDR3 is built from 17 residues. Deletions cut 4 bases from V and 4 bases from J, with 23 bases between. This CDR3 reads CASSRRPDSLRFYGYTF. In DNA, the CDR3 is TGTGCCAGCAGCCGCCGCCCGGATAGCCTCCGTTTCTATGGCTACACCTTC. The complete variable domain, with remaining parts taken from reference TRBV5-6 and TRBJ1-2, reads DAGVTQSPTHLIKTRGQQVTLRCSPKSGHDTVSWYQQALGQGPQFIFQYYEEEERQRGNFPDRFSGHQFPNYSSELNVNALLLGDSALYLCASSRRPDSLRFYGYTFGSGTRLTVV.

This clone was counted between two and nine times. The rearrangement links TRBV18 to TRBJ2-2, with 8 bases matching TRBD1. Germline values: CDR1 KGHSH, CDR2 LQKENI. Trimming took 3 bases from V and 6 from J; bases not matched to a gene: 6. This CDR3 has 15 amino acids. CDR3 amino acids: CASSPWTGKAGELFF. The CDR3 nucleotides read TGTGCCAGCTCACCTTGGACAGGGAAGGCCGGGGAGCTGTTTTTT.

This chain uses TRBV28 with TRBJ2-1, with 7 bases lining up with TRBD2. Germline CDR1 reads MDHEN; CDR2 reads SYDVKM. This CDR3 region has 15 residues. J gave up 9 bases and V 10 bases, and 18 bases lay outside the gene matches. CDR3 in DNA: TGTGCCACCGAAACAAAAGGCGGGAGAGGAGTTGAGCAGTTCTTC. Translation gives CATETKGGRGVEQFF.

The V call is TRBV30, the J call TRBJ1-2, with D unclear. The CDR3 is 10 residues long. V was clipped by 0 bases and J by 8 bases, with 4 bases between them. Germline CDR1 and CDR2: GTSNPN and SVGIG (reference sequence). CDR3 coding DNA: TGTGCCTGGAGTGTGGGGGGCTACACCTTC. This gives the protein CAWSVGGYTF.

In this sample, this clone turned up a few times. The chain uses TRBV6-5 and TRBJ2-7; D is unclear. The ends were cut back, 7 bases at V and 2 bases at J, with 15 bases in the middle. The CDR3 length is 14 residues. CDR1 is MNHEY and CDR2 is SVGAGI in the germline V gene. The CDR3: CASTPVASTYEQYF. In DNA, the CDR3 is TGTGCCAGCACCCCAGTGGCTAGTACCTACGAGCAGTACTTC.

This clone appeared a single time. This rearrangement joins TRBV6-1 to TRBJ2-7; D may be TRBD1 or TRBD2 (5 bases each). The CDR3 runs 14 residues. Germline-derived CDR1 and CDR2 are MNHNS and SASEGT. The germline V and J ends were trimmed by 6 bases and 0 bases, with 12 bases remaining between them. The CDR3 region has the DNA TGTGCCAGCAGACCACGGGACCGCTCCTACGAGCAGTACTTC. This codes for CASRPRDRSYEQYF.

The rearrangement joins TRBV18 to TRBJ1-5, with no clear D. This CDR3 is 16 amino acids long. V lost 2 bases and J 3 bases, leaving 14 bases between the germline ends. Per germline, CDR1 KGHSH and CDR2 LQKENI. The CDR3 DNA reads TGTGCCAGCTCACCAATCCCGCGCAGGCTCAATCAGCCCCAGCATTTT. This gives the protein CASSPIPRRLNQPQHF.

The chain carries TRBV2 and TRBJ1-1; no clear D gene. This CDR3 is 13 amino acids long. Per the germline V gene, CDR1 is SNHLY and CDR2 is FYNNEI. Trimming left V 6 bases short and J 0 bases short, with 8 bases between. The CDR3 loop is CASRLTVNTEAFF. In nucleotides, the CDR3 is TGTGCCAGCAGGTTGACCGTGAACACTGAAGCTTTCTTT.

The gene calls are TRBV28 and TRBJ1-3, with 8 bases that match TRBD1. V lost 6 bases, J lost 2 bases, and 9 bases stayed unmatched. Germline V gene data show CDR1 as MDHEN and CDR2 as SYDVKM. The CDR3 length is 16 residues. The CDR3 loop is CASREGQGNAGNTIYF. CDR3 nucleotide sequence: TGTGCCAGCAGGGAAGGACAGGGAAATGCTGGAAACACCATATATTTT.

J is TRBJ2-1 and V is TRBV11-2; either TRBD1 or TRBD2 may supply D (5 bases each). The V and J ends lost 3 bases and 0 bases respectively, with 15 bases between them. This CDR3 spans 17 amino acids. Germline CDR1 reads SGHAT; CDR2 reads FQNNGV. The CDR3 nucleotides are TGTGCCAGCAGCTTCCGGACGGGACGTTACTCCTACAATGAGCAGTTCTTC. Its protein is CASSFRTGRYSYNEQFF.

V and J are TRBV7-2 and TRBJ2-1; D is uncertain. CDR1 SGHTA and CDR2 FQGNSA come from the germline V gene. The CDR3 runs to 13 residues. V was trimmed by 5 bases and J by 8 bases, leaving 13 bases between them. The CDR3 DNA reads as TGTGCCAGCAGCCGGCTACGGATCTATGAGCAGTTCTTC. Protein product: CASSRLRIYEQFF.

The rearrangement uses TRBV28 and TRBJ2-7, with 7 bases fitting TRBD1. From germline, CDR1 is MDHEN and CDR2 SYDVKM. CDR3 length equals 12 residues. J was trimmed by 3 bases and V by 8 bases; bases with no gene match: 4. The CDR3 loop is CASGDSYYEQYV. CDR3 coding DNA: TGTGCCAGCGGGGACAGCTACTACGAGCAGTACGTC.

The J gene is TRBJ2-1, the V gene TRBV4-2; the D gene is possibly TRBD2 (5 bases). The V gene's germline CDR1 is LGHNA and CDR2 YNFKEQ. The germline V and J ends were trimmed by 3 bases and 13 bases, with 16 bases remaining between them. The CDR3 contains 13 residues. The CDR3 DNA sequence: TGTGCCAGCAGCCAGGGTCTAATGGAGGTTCAGTTCTTC. This translates into CASSQGLMEVQFF.

The rearrangement joins TRBV6-5 to TRBJ1-1; no reliable D call. CDR1 and CDR2 from the germline V gene are MNHEY and SVGAGI. Trimming left V 7 bases short and J 6 bases short, with 21 bases between. CDR3 size: 15 residues. The CDR3 sequence: CASTLVRGTGSEAFF. DNA for the CDR3: TGTGCCAGCACTCTCGTCCGGGGAACTGGGTCTGAAGCTTTCTTT.

The chain combines TRBV2 with TRBJ2-5; 8 bases map to TRBD1. The CDR3 contains 14 residues. J lost 5 bases, V lost 1 base, and 3 bases had no gene match. Germline loops: CDR1 SNHLY, CDR2 FYNNEI. The CDR3 DNA follows: TGTGCCAGCAGTGAAGGCAGGGGGCAGGAGACCCAGTACTTC. Translating gives CASSEGRGQETQYF.

The chain employs TRBV10-2 and TRBJ2-2, with 10 bases aligning to TRBD1. In germline, CDR1 is WSHSY, CDR2 SAAADI. The CDR3 contains 15 residues. After removal of 6 bases from V and 5 bases from J, the junction contained 6 bases not matched to a gene. The CDR3: CASRGQGILTGELFF. CDR3 in DNA: TGCGCCAGCAGGGGACAGGGGATTCTAACCGGGGAGCTGTTTTTT.

This sequence joins TRBV5-5 and TRBJ2-7; D gene ambiguous. The germline V and J ends were trimmed by 0 bases and 4 bases, with 5 bases remaining between them. CDR3 length: 12 amino acids. Germline assignment: CDR1 SGHKS and CDR2 YYEKEE (reference sequence). The CDR3 loop reads CASSLGVYEQYV. The CDR3, as DNA: TGTGCCAGCAGCTTGGGGGTTTACGAGCAGTACGTC.

The chain uses TRBV7-9 and TRBJ2-5; 13 bases line up with TRBD2. The CDR3 spans 16 residues. V lost 5 bases and J lost 5; bases outside the gene matches: 8. Per the germline V gene, CDR1 is SEHNR and CDR2 is FQNEAQ (reference sequence). CDR3: CASSPQTSGRLETQYF. The CDR3, as DNA: TGTGCCAGCAGCCCCCAGACTAGCGGGAGGCTGGAGACCCAGTACTTC.

This chain links TRBV9 with TRBJ1-1; D remains ambiguous. CDR3 length: 13 residues. From germline, CDR1 is SGDLS and CDR2 YYNGEE. Trimming took off 0 bases at V and 1 base at J, with 4 bases between the two ends. The CDR3 protein is CASSVASNTEAFF. The DNA of the CDR3 is TGTGCCAGCAGCGTAGCTTCGAACACTGAAGCTTTCTTT.

The chain uses TRBV29-1 and TRBJ1-1, with a weak D call TRBD1 (5 bases). The V gene lost 6 bases and the J gene lost 4 bases, with 12 bases spanning the gap. The germline V gene encodes CDR1 SQVTM and CDR2 ANQGSEA. The CDR3 contains 12 residues. The CDR3 nucleotides are TGCAGCGTGCGGGACCTCGGCACTGAAGCTTTCTTT. This sequence encodes CSVRDLGTEAFF.

This chain links TRBV4-1 with TRBJ2-5, with D tentatively TRBD1 (6 bases). Germline CDR1 MGHRA, CDR2 YSYEKL. Deletions cut 2 bases from V and 5 bases from J, with 12 bases between. CDR3 length equals 14 residues. The CDR3 loop reads CASSQTRGWETQYF. CDR3 in DNA: TGCGCCAGCAGCCAAACAAGGGGGTGGGAGACCCAGTACTTC.

This clone was recorded a few times. The chain's CDR3 is CASSLNGDSIYEQYF. The DNA for the CDR3 is TGTGCCAGCAGCTTAAACGGGGACAGCATATACGAGCAGTACTTC. The chain recombines TRBV7-2 with TRBJ2-7; 7 bases map to TRBD1. Germline loops: CDR1 SGHTA, CDR2 FQGNSA. The trim removed 2 bases at V and 4 bases at J, leaving 8 bases unmatched. The CDR3 spans 15 residues.